This T cell receptor (beta chain) was captured by sequencing in a study of T cells in Graves' hyperthyroidism and ophthalmopathy (dated by TCRdb to the late 2010s). Study-wide context: Peripheral blood samples were taken at initial diagnosis, before any treatment was given. To identify distinguishing TCR V-J signatures, a discovery cohort of 90 to 100 patients was used, comprising roughly 45 with Graves' ophthalmopathy and 57 with stable Graves' hyperthyroidism. An independent validation cohort of under 20 hyperthyroidism patients and 17 patients who later progressed to ophthalmopathy tested prospective prediction of ophthalmopathy. The paper reports TCR Vbeta CDR3 sequencing of approximately 130 peripheral blood samples: some 41 ophthalmopathy, approximately 74 hyperthyroidism and around 17 progressor patients. Thyroid tissue and blood T-cell repertoires from six Graves' hyperthyroidism patients were also compared in the study. Once sampling was done, hyperthyroidism patients were given methimazole at a starting dose of 30 mg daily, whereas ophthalmopathy patients were given high-dose intravenous methylprednisolone. For training and testing, the 80 to 100 patients in the discovery cohort were randomly divided in a 7:3 ratio. Overall study results and their limits: Most expanded thyroid clonotypes (frequency above 0.001) were also found in blood, which suggests that blood repertoires may mirror thyroid immune responses. During validation, the model predicted progression to ophthalmopathy a median of roughly six months ahead of onset, with approximately 71% sensitivity and around 72% specificity. No statistical method was used to set the sample size in advance, and investigators knew the group allocation. Ophthalmopathy was separated from stable hyperthyroidism by a 13 V-J signature model, with over 85% sensitivity and about 81% specificity obtained in cross-validation and 80%/75% obtained in testing.

Germline trimming: 5 bases from V, 5 bases from J; junction bases outside gene matches: 7. Reading from cysteine to phenylalanine, the CDR3 counts 14 amino acids. The entry retains the CDR3 DNA only, 42 bases that are in frame from base 1. The CDR1 and CDR2 encoded by the germline V gene (reference sequence) are SEHNR and FQNEAQ. The TCR beta CDR3 regions were amplified from RNA transcripts. A first-round RT-PCR of the TCR CDR3 used the HTBI primer set with the Qiagen OneStep RT-PCR kit. Libraries were constructed in a second round of multiplex PCR, after which size selection and purification were performed. Libraries were sequenced paired-end with 100 bp reads on an Illumina HiSeq2000. The authors' analysis ran thus. SOAPnuke was used to process the raw data, with reads discarded if the reads contained adapters or uncalled bases, had a mean Phred below 15, or lacked an exact constant-primer or identifier match. High-quality paired reads were merged with COPE v1.2.5, and unique nucleotide sequences were defined as clonotypes. MiTCR v1.1 was used to align the clonotypes against IMGT TRBV, TRBD and TRBJ reference segments. The analysis was restricted to V-J combinations with a frequency above 0.0001, which together covered roughly 99% of the repertoires. The TCS score was defined as F50 (clonal expansion) divided by E x V (chaos), with BLOSUM62-based TCRdist calculated between CDR3 peptides within each V-J. Welch's t-statistics and random forest reduced fewer than 550 V-J features to roughly 13, which were used in a naive Bayes classifier (R e1071). Using fastp at Q25 and MiXCR, TCRdb reprocessed the public reads and kept productive beta chains. Here each entry gathers all rows of one CDR3 protein and keeps the most common genes and DNA. These V and J calls are TCRdb output, not the study's own analysis. Present in this sample are around 600,000 distinct CDR3 sequences, approximately 15% of which were seen just once. The ten top clones hold roughly 7% of the sample.

In the ophthalmopathy patients, disease was moderately to severely active, with a Clinical Activity Score of 3 or more, a NOSPECS grade of 4 or more, and a duration of less than 3 months. Patients with uncontrolled infections, other autoimmune diseases, pregnancy or lactation were excluded. Clinical symptoms, serum thyroxine and TRAb, thyroid ultrasound, and orbital computed tomography formed the basis for the diagnoses. PBMCs were separated from approximately 10 ml of fresh peripheral blood using Ficoll-Paque density gradient centrifugation. Total RNA was extracted with Trizol reagent, and quality was checked on an Agilent 2100 Bioanalyzer. This clonotype was counted at least ten times. Its antigen target is currently unknown. Base qualities are not at hand, and no much larger clone is one base apart.

The clonotype originates from a woman between 18 and 29 years old with Graves' ophthalmopathy. Material for sequencing was blood. The chain couples TRBV7-9 to TRBJ2-5, with 8 middle bases fitting TRBD2. The nucleotide sequence reads TGTGCCAGCAGCGCGACGGAGCGGGGGGAGACCCAGTACTTC. The resulting protein is CASSATERGETQYF.